Below, 22 T cell receptor beta chains from the same sample are listed, as sequenced in a study of monozygotic twins with cystic fibrosis. The repertoire was sequenced with immunoSEQ multiplex PCR; TCRdb's copy has only in-frame clones and lacks some. The sample carries about 35,000 clones, approximately 70% recorded once. The sample taken for sequencing was blood. These receptors all come from a girl aged 10 to 17 with cystic fibrosis.

This chain uses TRBV19 with TRBJ2-3; D might be TRBD1 or TRBD2, each matching 6 bases. The CDR3 is 15 residues long. Germline assignment: CDR1 LNHDA and CDR2 SQIVND (reference sequence). V dropped 4 bases and J dropped 6 bases, with 17 bases sitting between them. For the CDR3, the DNA is TGTGCCAGTAGTACCCCGGGGGCTAGTGGGGATACGCAGTATTTT. It specifies CASSTPGASGDTQYF.

The rearrangement uses TRBV28 and TRBJ2-2; TRBD1 might be the D (6 bases). Germline values: CDR1 MDHEN, CDR2 SYDVKM. The CDR3 is 12 residues long. Trimming cost V 6 bases and J 10 bases, with 12 bases left between them. CDR3 DNA sequence: TGTGCCAGCAGAAACAGGGCGGAGGAGCTGTTTTTT. Protein product: CASRNRAEELFF.

This clone was seen a few times. V usage is TRBV18 and J usage is TRBJ2-1, with D hard to call. Germline loops: CDR1 KGHSH, CDR2 LQKENI. The CDR3 covers 16 residues. Trimming took 8 bases from V and 0 from J, leaving 17 bases between them. As DNA, the CDR3 is TGTGCCAGCACCGCCGGAGCGCGCACCTCCTACAATGAGCAGTTCTTC. This gives the protein CASTAGARTSYNEQFF.

The gene calls are TRBV5-1 and TRBJ2-3, with 7 bases fitting TRBD2. This CDR3 region has 15 residues. CDR1 and CDR2 from the germline V gene are SGHRS and YFSETQ. Losses at the gene ends were 0 bases for V and 2 bases for J; bases not matched to a gene: 3. CDR3 sequence reads: CASSLASGFTDTQYF. In DNA form, the CDR3 reads TGCGCCAGCAGCTTGGCTAGCGGATTCACAGATACGCAGTATTTT. The variable domain in full, with the rest retrieved from reference TRBV5-1 and TRBJ2-3, is KAGVTQTPRYLIKTRGQQVTLSCSPISGHRSVSWYQQTPGQGLQFLFEYFSETQRNKGNFPGRFSGRQFSNSRSEMNVSTLELGDSALYLCASSLASGFTDTQYFGPGTRLTVL.

The chain combines TRBV6-1 with TRBJ2-1, with 12 nucleotides matching TRBD1. In germline, CDR1 is MNHNS, CDR2 SASEGT. This CDR3 is built from 17 residues. V was clipped by 4 bases and J by 7 bases; unmatched bases: 11. The CDR3 reads CASSVGTGGTSLNEQFF. DNA for the CDR3: TGTGCCAGCAGTGTCGGGACAGGGGGCACCTCGCTGAATGAGCAGTTCTTC.

The chain combines TRBV2 with TRBJ2-5, with TRBD2 as a possible D gene (7 bases). Germline V gene lookup returns CDR1 SNHLY and CDR2 FYNNEI. This CDR3 has 13 amino acids. Trimming shortened V by 6 bases and J by 7 bases, and 15 bases separated the two germline ends. The DNA of the CDR3 is TGTGCCAGCAGGGGGGGGCAGGGGATGACCCAGTACTTC. Translation gives CASRGGQGMTQYF.

The chain joins TRBV9 to TRBJ2-1, with D perhaps given as TRBD1 or TRBD2 (5 bases each). Trimming took off 6 bases at V and 7 bases at J, with 14 bases between the two ends. CDR1 and CDR2 (germline): SGDLS, YYNGEE. The CDR3 totals 13 residues. The CDR3 region has the DNA TGTGCCAGCAACCTGGGAGAGGGGAATGAGCAGTTCTTC. It codes for CASNLGEGNEQFF.

This clone was detected once. This chain connects TRBV18 to TRBJ2-3; D is uncertain. V was cut by 3 bases and J by 4 bases, with 11 bases left in between. CDR3 length equals 14 residues. The germline V gene encodes CDR1 KGHSH and CDR2 LQKENI. This chain's CDR3 is CASSPLGRSDTQYF. The CDR3 nucleotides read TGTGCCAGCTCACCTCTCGGCCGCTCAGATACGCAGTATTTT.

The gene calls are TRBV13 and TRBJ2-3; D is uncertain. The V end lost 0 bases, the J end lost 2 bases, and 6 bases lay between the germline ends. CDR3 length: 14 amino acids. Germline V gene data show CDR1 as PRHDT and CDR2 as FYEKMQ (reference sequence). The CDR3 DNA reads TGTGCCAGCAGCTTAGGACTGGTCACAGATACGCAGTATTTT. It yields the protein CASSLGLVTDTQYF.

V is TRBV15 and J is TRBJ2-7, with D possibly being TRBD1 or TRBD2 (5 bases each). This CDR3 is built from 14 residues. Trimming took 1 base from V and 3 from J, leaving 10 bases between them. The germline V gene has CDR1 LNHNV and CDR2 YYDKDF (reference sequence). CDR3 DNA: TGTGCCACCAGCAGAGGGGACGGCATCTACGAGCAGTACTTC. Protein product: CATSRGDGIYEQYF.

Only one count was recorded for this clone. The chain recombines TRBV29-1 with TRBJ2-5; 7 positions agree with TRBD1. This CDR3 region has 12 residues. With V trimmed by 7 bases and J by 6 bases, 8 bases remained unmatched. Germline V gives CDR1 SQVTM, CDR2 ANQGSEA. This CDR3 is CSGFGQVKTQYF. The CDR3 nucleotides are TGCAGCGGCTTCGGACAGGTGAAGACCCAGTACTTC.

The rearrangement joins TRBV27 to TRBJ1-1; a weak D match, TRBD1 (5 bases). Trimming took off 2 bases at V and 4 bases at J, with 14 bases between the two ends. Per germline, CDR1 MNHEY and CDR2 SMNVEV (reference sequence). The CDR3 spans 15 residues. The chain's CDR3 is CASSLGAWGGTEAFF. In nucleotides, the CDR3 is TGTGCCAGCAGTTTAGGGGCGTGGGGGGGCACTGAAGCTTTCTTT.

This chain uses TRBV14 with TRBJ1-5; tentatively, D is TRBD1 (5 bases). CDR3 length: 16 residues. The germline V gene has CDR1 SGHDN and CDR2 FVKESK. V gave up 3 bases and J gave up 3 bases, with 15 bases separating them. CDR3 sequence reads: CASSHNLGPNNQPQHF. CDR3 coding DNA: TGTGCCAGCAGCCACAATTTGGGACCTAACAATCAGCCCCAGCATTTT.

The chain recombines TRBV9 with TRBJ1-1; D is ambiguous. The CDR3 runs to 13 residues. Trimming took 4 bases from V and 0 from J, leaving 7 bases between them. Germline-derived CDR1 and CDR2 are SGDLS and YYNGEE. CDR3: CASSPQLNTEAFF. The CDR3 DNA is TGTGCCAGCAGCCCACAGCTGAACACTGAAGCTTTCTTT.

The gene calls are TRBV15 and TRBJ1-2; D possibly corresponds to TRBD1 (5 bases). CDR3 size: 16 residues. Trimming left V 1 base short and J 6 bases short, with 18 bases between. Germline loops: CDR1 LNHNV, CDR2 YYDKDF (reference sequence). CDR3 in amino acids: CATSRAPGTDYNGYTF. In DNA, the CDR3 is TGTGCCACCAGCAGAGCCCCCGGGACTGATTATAATGGCTACACCTTC.

The chain is built from TRBV4-1 and TRBJ1-2; unclear D gene. With 0 bases removed from V and 3 bases from J, the gap between germline ends came to 11 bases. CDR1 is MGHRA and CDR2 is YSYEKL in the germline V gene. CDR3 length: 15 residues. In nucleotides, the CDR3 is TGCGCCAGCAGCCAAGAAATGTACAAAGACTATGGCTACACCTTC. It encodes CASSQEMYKDYGYTF.

The CDR3 DNA follows: TGTGCCAGCAGTGCCTACCCGGGACAAAAGAGGACTGAAGCTTTCTTT. This translates into CASSAYPGQKRTEAFF. This chain links TRBV6-4 with TRBJ1-1; a possible D gene is TRBD1 (6 bases). This CDR3 spans 16 amino acids. V lost 4 bases to trimming and J lost 5 bases, with 20 bases between them. Germline V CDR1 and CDR2: MRHNA, SNTAGT.

The chain carries TRBV7-2 and TRBJ2-3; D is uncertain. Trimming left V 5 bases short and J 5 bases short, with 17 bases between. Germline CDR1 SGHTA, CDR2 FQGNSA. This CDR3 region has 15 residues. CDR3 DNA: TGTGCCAGCAGCCCTCTCGGACGGAGTGGAGATACGCAGTATTTT. As protein: CASSPLGRSGDTQYF.

This clone was seen more than once but under ten times. V gene TRBV7-2 combines with J gene TRBJ2-3; the D call may be TRBD1 or TRBD2 (5 bases each). This CDR3 is 15 amino acids long. V dropped 5 bases and J dropped 0 bases, with 12 bases sitting between them. Germline assignment: CDR1 SGHTA and CDR2 FQGNSA. In DNA form, the CDR3 reads TGTGCCAGCAGCCCTAGGGGCGGGAGCACAGATACGCAGTATTTT. Translated: CASSPRGGSTDTQYF.

The chain combines TRBV29-1 with TRBJ2-1, with D unresolved. In germline, CDR1 is SQVTM, CDR2 ANQGSEA. The CDR3 sequence is 14 residues long. The V end lost 4 bases, the J end lost 1 base, and 11 bases lay between the germline ends. In DNA, the CDR3 is TGCAGCGTTGGTTACCTGAAGTCCTACAATGAGCAGTTCTTC. This encodes CSVGYLKSYNEQFF.

This chain uses TRBV19 with TRBJ2-3, with TRBD2 identical over 7 bases. V lost 6 bases, J lost 0 bases, and 12 bases stayed unmatched. CDR1 is LNHDA and CDR2 is SQIVND in the germline V gene (reference sequence). The CDR3 extends over 17 amino acids. CDR3 coding DNA: TGTGCCAGTAGCTCTCTCGCGGGAGCCTCAAGCACAGATACGCAGTATTTT. It is translated as CASSSLAGASSTDTQYF.

The chain employs TRBV30 and TRBJ2-7, with D possibly being TRBD2 (5 bases). The CDR3 covers 13 residues. Per germline, CDR1 GTSNPN and CDR2 SVGIG (reference sequence). The V end lost 0 bases, the J end lost 4 bases, and 10 bases lay between the germline ends. The CDR3 sequence: CAWSVTGGYEQYV. CDR3 coding DNA: TGTGCCTGGAGTGTAACCGGCGGGTACGAGCAGTACGTC.